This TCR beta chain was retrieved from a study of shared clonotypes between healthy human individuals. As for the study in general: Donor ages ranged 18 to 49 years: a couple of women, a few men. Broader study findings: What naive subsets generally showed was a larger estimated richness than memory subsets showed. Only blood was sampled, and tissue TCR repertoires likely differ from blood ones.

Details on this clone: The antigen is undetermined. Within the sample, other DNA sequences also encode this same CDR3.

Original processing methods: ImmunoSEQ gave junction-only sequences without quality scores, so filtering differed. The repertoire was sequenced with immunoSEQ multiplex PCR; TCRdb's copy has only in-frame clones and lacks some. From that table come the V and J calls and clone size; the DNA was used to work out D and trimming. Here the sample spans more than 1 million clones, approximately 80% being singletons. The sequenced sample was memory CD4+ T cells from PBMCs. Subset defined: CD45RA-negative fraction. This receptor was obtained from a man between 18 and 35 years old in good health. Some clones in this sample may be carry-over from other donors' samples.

CDR3 coding DNA: TGTGCCAGCAGCTCCCAGGGGGCCGGCTATGGCTACACCTTC. It encodes CASSSQGAGYGYTF. The chain couples TRBV28 to TRBJ1-2; 8 bases align to TRBD1. V dropped 6 bases and J dropped 4; count of bases not matched to a gene: 7. This CDR3 spans 14 amino acids. Germline loops: CDR1 MDHEN, CDR2 SYDVKM.